A single sample is the source of the 2 T cell receptor beta chains below, sequenced in a study of identical twins. TCRdb fed the 5' RACE reads into MiXCR, producing one record per CDR3 protein. The sample lists a few hundred thousand distinct CDR3 sequences; approximately 7.1% were seen once. The sample was also linked to a second study, of T cells expressing NK-cell markers.

Sequencing was performed on CD8+ T cells sorted from blood. These receptor sequences come from a woman aged 18-29 years in good health.

This clonotype has at least ten counts. The rearrangement uses TRBV7-9 and TRBJ2-3; 8 bases fit TRBD1. CDR1 is SEHNR and CDR2 is FQNEAQ in the germline V gene (reference sequence). After removal of 4 bases from V and 7 bases from J, the junction contained 10 bases not matched to a gene. The CDR3 is 15 amino acids. CDR3 protein: CASSSDRDRVHTQYF. The CDR3 DNA is TGTGCCAGCAGCTCGGACAGGGATAGGGTCCATACGCAGTATTTT.

The chain uses TRBV6-2 or TRBV6-3 and TRBJ1-2; D ambiguous. The V and J ends lost 3 bases and 4 bases respectively, with 6 bases between them. This CDR3 spans 12 amino acids. Per germline, CDR1 MNHEY and CDR2 SVGEGT. Here the CDR3 reads CASSYIGYGYTF. The CDR3, as DNA: TGTGCCAGCAGTTATATCGGCTATGGCTACACCTTC.